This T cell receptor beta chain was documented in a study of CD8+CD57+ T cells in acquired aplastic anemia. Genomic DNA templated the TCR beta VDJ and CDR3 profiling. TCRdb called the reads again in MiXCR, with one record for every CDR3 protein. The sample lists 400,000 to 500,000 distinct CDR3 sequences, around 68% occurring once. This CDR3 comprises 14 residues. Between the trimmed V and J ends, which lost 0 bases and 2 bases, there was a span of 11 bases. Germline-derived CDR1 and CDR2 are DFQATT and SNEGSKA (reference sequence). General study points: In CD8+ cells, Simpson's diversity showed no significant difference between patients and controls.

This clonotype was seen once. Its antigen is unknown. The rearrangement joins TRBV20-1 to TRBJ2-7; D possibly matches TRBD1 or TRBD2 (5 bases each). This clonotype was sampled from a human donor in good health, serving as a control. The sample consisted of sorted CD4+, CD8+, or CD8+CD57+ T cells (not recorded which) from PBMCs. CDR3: CSARDPGRPYEQYF. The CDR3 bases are TGCAGTGCTAGAGATCCGGGACGGCCCTACGAGCAGTACTTC.